The 7 T cell receptor beta chains in this list originate from one sample, sequenced in a study of T cell responses to AZD1222 COVID-19 vaccine. Some clones are missing from TCRdb's copy, which holds only in-frame ones; the method was immunoSEQ multiplex PCR. Of roughly 180,000 clones detected, roughly 94% appear once; the ten largest clones hold around 1.6%. This specimen was peripheral blood, taken 28 days after the second AZD1222 dose. The receptors were gathered from an adult who received the AZD1222 COVID-19 vaccine.

The V gene is TRBV4-3, the J gene TRBJ1-1, with a tentative D call TRBD1 (6 bases). Trimming removed 6 bases from V and 7 bases from J, with 15 bases in between. In germline, CDR1 is LGHNA, CDR2 YSLEER. CDR3 length: 13 amino acids. CDR3 sequence (DNA): TGCGCCAGCAGTTCTTCCCAGGGACATGAAGCTTTCTTT. Protein: CASSSSQGHEAFF.

The genes are TRBV7-8 and TRBJ2-5; D is uncertain. This CDR3 region has 14 residues. Germline V gene lookup returns CDR1 SGHVS and CDR2 FQNEAQ. V lost 1 base and J 5 bases, leaving 11 bases between the germline ends. The chain's CDR3 is CASSLGRAEETQYF. The DNA of the CDR3 is TGTGCCAGCAGCTTAGGCCGGGCTGAGGAGACCCAGTACTTC.

The chain combines TRBV9 with TRBJ1-2; D may be TRBD1 (6 bases). Trimming left V 3 bases short and J 0 bases short, with 15 bases between. The CDR3 extends over 16 amino acids. CDR1 is SGDLS, CDR2 YYNGEE, per germline. The CDR3 sequence is CASSGGARLTNYGYTF. In nucleotides, the CDR3 is TGTGCCAGCAGCGGGGGGGCCAGGTTAACTAACTATGGCTACACCTTC.

The chain has TRBV9 and TRBJ2-1; 8 bases are a match to TRBD2. Germline-derived CDR1 and CDR2 are SGDLS and YYNGEE. There are 13 residues in the CDR3. J lost 6 bases, V lost 4 bases, and 3 bases had no gene match. CDR3 sequence reads: CASSFAGGNEQFF. In nucleotides, the CDR3 is TGTGCCAGCAGCTTCGCGGGGGGCAATGAGCAGTTCTTC.

This sequence joins TRBV19 and TRBJ2-1; 8 bases align to TRBD2. CDR3 size: 16 residues. The V segment lost 3 bases and the J segment 9 bases; nucleotides outside the gene matches: 13. The germline gives CDR1 LNHDA, CDR2 SQIVND (reference sequence). The CDR3 reads CASSIGRAGITIEQFF. CDR3 DNA: TGTGCCAGTAGTATCGGGAGGGCCGGGATTACAATTGAGCAGTTCTTC.

The CDR3 DNA reads as TGTGCCAGCAGTCTCGACAGGGCGGAGACCCAGTACTTC. The encoded protein is CASSLDRAETQYF. The chain joins TRBV27 to TRBJ2-5, with TRBD1 identical over 7 bases. The CDR3 contains 13 residues. Germline loops: CDR1 MNHEY, CDR2 SMNVEV (reference sequence). Trimming cost V 5 bases and J 5 bases; bases outside gene matches: 5.

The J gene is TRBJ1-1, the V gene TRBV9, with D perhaps TRBD1 (5 bases). The germline V gene has CDR1 SGDLS and CDR2 YYNGEE. CDR3 length: 14 residues. The V and J ends lost 0 bases and 6 bases respectively, with 12 bases between them. The CDR3 bases are TGTGCCAGCAGCGTAGCGGGCGGGGGGGCTGAAGCTTTCTTT. It codes for CASSVAGGGAEAFF.